Following are 31 T cell receptor beta chains from one sample sequenced in a study of blood T cell repertoires in COVID-19. The protocol was immunoSEQ multiplex PCR, while the TCRdb copy is restricted to in-frame clones and leaves out a portion. This table has a few hundred thousand clones, approximately 84% appearing once. The sequenced material came from PBMCs or T cells enriched from blood (not recorded which). These receptor sequences come from a man between 35 and 55 years old who had recovered from COVID-19.

The gene calls are TRBV5-1 and TRBJ2-7; 9 bases match TRBD2. Germline V lookup: CDR1 SGHRS, CDR2 YFSETQ. V was clipped by 0 bases and J by 1 base; unmatched bases: 8. The CDR3 loop spans 17 amino acids. The CDR3 sequence is CASSLDKKLAGSYEQYF. The CDR3 coding sequence is TGCGCCAGCAGCTTGGACAAAAAGCTAGCGGGATCCTACGAGCAGTACTTC.

The chain is built from TRBV5-5 and TRBJ1-6; 7 positions agree with TRBD1. Germline values: CDR1 SGHKS, CDR2 YYEKEE (reference sequence). V lost 4 bases and J lost 7; bases outside the gene matches: 5. The CDR3 sequence is 14 residues long. DNA of the CDR3: TGTGCCAGCAGCCGACAGGGCCGGAATTCACCCCTCCACTTT. It specifies CASSRQGRNSPLHF.

This chain uses TRBV7-2 with TRBJ2-5, with 8 bases identical to TRBD1. CDR1 SGHTA and CDR2 FQGNSA come from the germline V gene. This CDR3 region has 16 residues. With V trimmed by 2 bases and J by 2 bases, 7 bases remained unmatched. CDR3 nucleotide sequence: TGTGCCAGCAGCTTACAGGGGGCGGGTTTTCAAGAGACCCAGTACTTC. This translates into CASSLQGAGFQETQYF.

The chain couples TRBV27 to TRBJ1-1, with 7 bases lining up with TRBD1. This CDR3 is 12 amino acids long. The junction had 10 bases not matched to a gene; V was cut back by 8 bases and J by 10 bases. The germline gives CDR1 MNHEY, CDR2 SMNVEV (reference sequence). CDR3 sequence (DNA): TGTGCCAGCCGGGACAGCCTCTCTCGAGCTTTCTTT. This encodes CASRDSLSRAFF.

DNA for the CDR3: TGTGCCAGCAGTCCCGACTATTATGGCTACACCTTC. Translated, it gives CASSPDYYGYTF. V gene TRBV27 combines with J gene TRBJ1-2; no definite D call. Per the germline V gene, CDR1 is MNHEY and CDR2 is SMNVEV (reference sequence). The CDR3 has 12 amino acids. V lost 5 bases and J lost 5, with 9 bases in between.

The chain combines TRBV5-6 with TRBJ2-3, with D unclear. The germline V and J ends were trimmed by 0 bases and 2 bases, with 10 bases remaining between them. This CDR3 is built from 15 residues. Per germline, CDR1 SGHDT and CDR2 YYEEEE. For the CDR3, the DNA is TGTGCCAGCAGCTTGGAAACAGCCGCCACAGATACGCAGTATTTT. This gives the protein CASSLETAATDTQYF.

The genes are TRBV18 and TRBJ2-3, with 10 bases matching TRBD1. Looked up from germline, CDR1 is KGHSH and CDR2 is LQKENI. V gave up 3 bases and J gave up 4 bases; unmatched junction bases: 4. The length of the CDR3 is 15 residues. CDR3 sequence: CASSPGGQGADTQYF. The CDR3 DNA is TGTGCCAGCTCACCGGGTGGACAGGGGGCAGATACGCAGTATTTT.

The genes are TRBV6-6 and TRBJ1-3, with a tentative D call TRBD1 (6 bases). Trimming took off 1 base at V and 8 bases at J, with 12 bases between the two ends. The CDR3 loop spans 14 amino acids. From germline, CDR1 is MNHNY and CDR2 SVGAGI (reference sequence). The CDR3 DNA is TGTGCCAGCAGTTACTTTCCAGGGGTTGACACCATATATTTT. This gives the protein CASSYFPGVDTIYF.

The chain uses TRBV12-5 and TRBJ1-2, with 12 bases fitting TRBD1. This CDR3 is 17 amino acids long. The junction had 15 bases not matched to a gene; V was cut back by 3 bases and J by 10 bases. Germline V gene sequence: CDR1 LGHNT, CDR2 FRNRAP. The CDR3, as DNA: TGTGCTAGTGGTTTCCCTTCCCGGGACAGGGGGCGATGGGACTACACCTTC. It yields the protein CASGFPSRDRGRWDYTF.

The V and J genes are TRBV6-5 and TRBJ1-1; D uncertain. The CDR3 is 12 residues long. In germline, CDR1 is MNHEY, CDR2 SVGAGI. The CDR3 bases are TGTGCAACATCGGGAGGGAACACTGAAGCTTTCTTT. It codes for CATSGGNTEAFF.

The gene calls are TRBV3-1 (or the pseudogene TRBV3-2) and TRBJ1-6, with D possibly TRBD1 on 5 matching bases. V lost 4 bases and J lost 8, with 12 bases in between. This CDR3 comprises 14 residues. CDR1 is LGHDT and CDR2 is YNNKEL in the germline V gene (reference sequence). The DNA for the CDR3 is TGTGCCAGCAGCCCCATTGCGGGGGATTCACCCCTCCACTTT. Its translation: CASSPIAGDSPLHF.

The chain joins TRBV10-3 to TRBJ1-6, with 8 positions matching TRBD1. The germline V gene has CDR1 ENHRY and CDR2 SYGVKD. There are 16 residues in the CDR3. Germline trimming cut 1 base from V and 10 bases from J; bases unmatched to any gene: 9. The DNA of the CDR3 is TGTGCCATCAGTGAGTTAGGGACAGGCGTGGGATCACCCCTCCACTTT. Translation gives CAISELGTGVGSPLHF.

V and J are TRBV3-1 (or the pseudogene TRBV3-2) and TRBJ1-2; maybe TRBD1 (5 bases). The CDR3 loop spans 15 amino acids. CDR1 is LGHDT and CDR2 is YNNKEL in the germline V gene (reference sequence). V was cut by 2 bases and J by 6 bases, with 16 bases left in between. CDR3 sequence (DNA): TGTGCCAGCAGCCAACCACAGCGGGGGAAGGATGGCTACACCTTC. As protein: CASSQPQRGKDGYTF.

CDR3 sequence: CASSLNSGPYNEQFF. CDR3 nucleotides: TGTGCCAGCAGCTTAAACTCAGGGCCCTACAATGAGCAGTTCTTC. This chain joins TRBV7-2 and TRBJ2-1; D might be TRBD1 (5 bases). V lost 2 bases to trimming and J lost 2 bases, with 10 bases between them. The CDR3 loop spans 15 amino acids. CDR1 and CDR2 from the germline V gene are SGHTA and FQGNSA.

This chain connects TRBV14 to TRBJ2-7, with D perhaps TRBD2 (5 bases). Per germline, CDR1 SGHDN and CDR2 FVKESK. CDR3 length: 16 residues. V dropped 1 base and J dropped 0 bases, with 13 bases sitting between them. The CDR3 nucleotides read TGTGCCAGCAGCCAAGGATCGCGGACTCGCTCCTACGAGCAGTACTTC. Amino acid sequence: CASSQGSRTRSYEQYF.

This chain joins TRBV30 and TRBJ1-6; TRBD1 is a possible D gene (5 bases). V gave up 5 bases and J gave up 10 bases, with 21 bases separating them. CDR3 length equals 15 residues. Germline CDR1 is GTSNPN and CDR2 is SVGIG (reference sequence). CDR3 bases: TGTGCCTGGGGTTTAGGGGCGGCACCTAAATCACCCCTCCACTTT. Translation: CAWGLGAAPKSPLHF. Complete variable domain (other parts from reference TRBV30 and TRBJ1-6): SQTIHQWPATLVQPVGSPLSLECTVEGTSNPNLYWYRQAAGRGLQLLFYSVGIGQISSEVPQNLSASRPQDRQFILSSKKLLLSDSGFYLCAWGLGAAPKSPLHFGNGTRLTVT.

The V and J genes are TRBV5-1 and TRBJ2-5; D gene ambiguous. The CDR3 has 15 residues. V lost 0 bases and J 0 bases, leaving 9 bases between the germline ends. CDR1 is SGHRS, CDR2 YFSETQ, per germline. The CDR3 sequence: CASSLGLAYQETQYF. The CDR3 nucleotides are TGCGCCAGCAGCTTGGGACTTGCGTACCAAGAGACCCAGTACTTC.

V usage is TRBV7-9 and J usage is TRBJ1-2; 9 bases are a match to TRBD1. The ends lost 4 bases at V and 2 bases at J; junction bases unmatched: 5. The CDR3 spans 15 residues. Germline V gene sequence: CDR1 SEHNR, CDR2 FQNEAQ (reference sequence). CDR3 sequence reads: CASSSPGQGNYGYTF. Here the CDR3 DNA reads TGTGCCAGCAGCTCACCGGGACAGGGAAACTATGGCTACACCTTC.

The chain carries TRBV9 and TRBJ1-1; 8 positions agree with TRBD1. The CDR3 length is 14 residues. With V trimmed by 3 bases and J by 5 bases, 6 bases remained unmatched. Germline CDR1 SGDLS, CDR2 YYNGEE. The CDR3 DNA sequence: TGTGCCAGCAGCGCCACTCAGGGGGCTACTGAAGCTTTCTTT. Residues: CASSATQGATEAFF.

This chain links TRBV25-1 with TRBJ1-4; 7 bases align to TRBD1. CDR1 is MGHDK and CDR2 is SYGVNS in the germline V gene. Trimming at V came to 0 bases and at J to 10 bases, leaving 8 bases not matched to a gene. The CDR3 has 15 residues. The CDR3 DNA follows: TGTGCCAGCAGTGAATATGACAACAGGGACAGAAAACTGTTTTTT. Translating gives CASSEYDNRDRKLFF. The full variable domain, with the rest looked up from reference TRBV25-1 and TRBJ1-4, is EADIYQTPRYLVIGTGKKITLECSQTMGHDKMYWYQQDPGMELHLIHYSYGVNSTEKGDLSSESTVSRIRTEHFPLTLESARPSHTSQYLCASSEYDNRDRKLFFGSGTQLSVL.

This chain joins TRBV4-1 and TRBJ1-4; 9 nucleotides match TRBD1. J gave up 5 bases and V 5 bases, and 6 bases lay outside the gene matches. From germline, CDR1 is MGHRA and CDR2 YSYEKL. There are 15 residues in the CDR3. CDR3 sequence reads: CASSDRGQGNEKLFF. CDR3 sequence (DNA): TGCGCCAGCAGCGACCGGGGACAGGGAAATGAAAAACTGTTTTTT.

The J gene is TRBJ2-7, the V gene TRBV6-5; D is perhaps TRBD1 (6 bases). The CDR3 spans 13 residues. Trimming pared 11 bases from V and 3 bases from J, leaving 17 bases between. Germline values: CDR1 MNHEY, CDR2 SVGAGI. The CDR3 DNA reads as TGTGCCCTAGGGGCAGGGACAAACTACGAGCAGTACTTC. Its protein product is CALGAGTNYEQYF.

The chain carries TRBV11-2 and TRBJ2-1, with 11 bases matching TRBD2. Germline trimming cut 5 bases from V and 8 bases from J; bases unmatched to any gene: 8. The germline CDR1 and CDR2 sequences are SGHAT and FQNNGV. The CDR3 contains 15 residues. CDR3 nucleotide sequence: TGTGCCAGCAGCCAACTAGCGGGAGTTTCCCATGAGCAGTTCTTC. Its protein product is CASSQLAGVSHEQFF.

The gene calls are TRBV27 and TRBJ2-5; D is unresolved. Germline CDR1 MNHEY, CDR2 SMNVEV (reference sequence). The germline V and J ends were trimmed by 2 bases and 0 bases, with 4 bases remaining between them. The CDR3 has 13 residues. CDR3 loop: CASSLQYQETQYF. The DNA for the CDR3 is TGTGCCAGCAGTTTACAGTACCAAGAGACCCAGTACTTC.

The genes are TRBV6-5 and TRBJ1-5; 7 nucleotides align to TRBD1. The CDR3 loop spans 14 amino acids. V lost 6 bases, J lost 5 bases, and 7 bases stayed unmatched. Germline loops: CDR1 MNHEY, CDR2 SVGAGI. The CDR3 reads CASRPDRQDQPQHF. In DNA form, the CDR3 reads TGTGCCAGCAGACCGGACAGGCAGGATCAGCCCCAGCATTTT.

The rearrangement joins TRBV7-9 to TRBJ2-2; 7 bases agree with TRBD2. This CDR3 is 18 amino acids long. Germline V CDR1 and CDR2: SEHNR, FQNEAQ (reference sequence). The V gene end was trimmed by 3 bases and the J gene end by 4 bases; junction bases not matched to a gene: 14. The CDR3: CASSLPMTGEGGTGELFF. The CDR3 DNA follows: TGTGCCAGCAGCTTGCCAATGACCGGGGAGGGTGGCACCGGGGAGCTGTTTTTT.

The chain carries TRBV6-5 and TRBJ1-3; TRBD1 aligns across 11 bases. V lost 7 bases and J lost 8; bases outside the gene matches: 4. The CDR3 sequence is 13 residues long. Per germline, CDR1 MNHEY and CDR2 SVGAGI. Here the CDR3 reads CASTRDRGDTIYF. The CDR3, as DNA: TGTGCCAGCACCCGGGACAGGGGGGACACCATATATTTT.

The CDR3 sequence: CASSSEVRETQYF. CDR3 nucleotide sequence: TGCGCCAGCAGCTCCGAGGTGAGGGAGACCCAGTACTTC. The chain joins TRBV5-1 to TRBJ2-5; the D is unclear. V gave up 3 bases and J gave up 5 bases, with 11 bases separating them. CDR1 SGHRS and CDR2 YFSETQ come from the germline V gene. CDR3 length: 13 amino acids. The full variable domain, completed using reference TRBV5-1 and TRBJ2-5, is KAGVTQTPRYLIKTRGQQVTLSCSPISGHRSVSWYQQTPGQGLQFLFEYFSETQRNKGNFPGRFSGRQFSNSRSEMNVSTLELGDSALYLCASSSEVRETQYFGPGTRLLVL.

This clone was counted only a few times. This chain joins TRBV6-4 and TRBJ1-1, with a possible D match to TRBD1 (5 bases). V was clipped by 5 bases and J by 5 bases, with 12 bases between them. Germline CDR1 MRHNA, CDR2 SNTAGT. The CDR3 covers 13 residues. CDR3 in amino acids: CASSFQGNTEAFF. As DNA, the CDR3 is TGTGCCAGCAGTTTTCAGGGAAATACTGAAGCTTTCTTT.

The chain is built from TRBV7-3 and TRBJ2-5; 9 bases align to TRBD2. CDR3 length equals 13 residues. Germline loops: CDR1 SGHTA, CDR2 FQGTGA. Trimming cost V 1 base and J 11 bases; bases outside gene matches: 5. The CDR3 sequence is CASSLSLAGTQYF. As DNA, the CDR3 is TGTGCCAGCAGCTTAAGCCTAGCGGGGACACAGTACTTC.

A few counts support this clone. This chain uses TRBV30 with TRBJ2-7; 10 bases line up with TRBD1. From germline, CDR1 is GTSNPN and CDR2 SVGIG (reference sequence). V was clipped by 5 bases and J by 2 bases; unmatched bases: 6. The CDR3 is 14 residues long. As DNA, the CDR3 is TGTGCCTGGGACGGGGACAGGGGAGCCTACGAGCAGTACTTC. It is translated as CAWDGDRGAYEQYF.